The T cell receptor beta chain under discussion was sequenced for a study of blood T cell repertoires in COVID-19. Study overall: In each case, the material was cDNA or gDNA derived from T cells, B-cell-depleted T cells, or PBMCs.

The CDR3 covers 14 residues. V lost 3 bases to trimming and J lost 6 bases; unmatched junction nucleotides: 4. Germline CDR1 and CDR2: MGHRA and YSYEKL. Per the original methods: It was from reference gene primer amplification that nucleated cell counts were estimated. The repertoire was sequenced with immunoSEQ multiplex PCR; TCRdb's copy has only in-frame clones and lacks some. The DNA was the basis for D and trimming; V, J and clone size are from that table. Of about 480,000 clones in the sample, approximately 90% were seen once. Participants were aged roughly 18 to 90 years, lived in under 25 US areas, and enrolled virtually. Donors were grouped by their self-reported clinical history.

Sequenced input: PBMCs or T cells enriched from blood (not recorded which). The chain uses TRBV4-1 and TRBJ2-3; 9 bases agree with TRBD2. The TCR comes from a woman in her 40s who had recovered from COVID-19. The CDR3 nucleotides read TGCGCCAGCAGCCAGACTAGCGGCGCGGATACGCAGTATTTT. Its translation: CASSQTSGADTQYF.